The clone carrying this TCR beta chain was seen more than once but under ten times. Its antigen is currently unknown. V was cut by 2 bases and J by 6 bases, with 5 bases left in between. This CDR3 region has 12 residues. 5'RACE primed at constant segments yielded TCR alpha and TCR beta cDNA libraries bearing sample barcodes and UMIs. TCRdb itself ran the 5' RACE reads through MiXCR, one entry per CDR3 protein. The sample consists of about 500,000 distinct CDR3 sequences, about a fifth of them appearing once. The sample comes from a study of T-cell memory formation after mild COVID-19. General observations from the study: For contracting clones, CD4+ ones sat mainly in CM and EM, CD8+ in EMRA. There was a balanced CD4/CD8 profile in clones contracting day 15 to 85, and later expanders leaned CD4+. That cross-reactive memory joined was suggested by some responding clones appearing in pre-infection memory.

The chain carries TRBV12-3 or TRBV12-4 and TRBJ2-1; D is ambiguous. The sample consisted of PBMCs or a T cell subset sorted from them (not recorded which). This TCR was sampled from an adult woman who had mild COVID-19 (a few samples of this study predate the infection). Cell type and time point are not known. Here the CDR3 reads CASSLIVNEQFF. In DNA, the CDR3 is TGTGCCAGCAGTTTAATAGTCAATGAGCAGTTCTTC.